This entry features one T cell receptor beta chain sequence. The sample originates from a study of shared T cell receptors in the human thymus. Profiling relied on immunoSEQ multiplex PCR, and the TCRdb table lists in-frame clones only, not all of them. The sample shows 700,000 or so clones, over 75% of them seen only once. There are 16 residues in the CDR3. Germline loops: CDR1 SNHLY, CDR2 FYNNEI. Germline trimming cut 2 bases from V and 2 bases from J; bases unmatched to any gene: 7. This same sample was also part of a study on human thymus T cells. That report notes: The thymus tissue came from resections taken during corrective heart surgery.

The gene calls are TRBV2 and TRBJ2-5; 8 bases map to TRBD2. Sequenced: thymocytes. The receptor comes from a girl in the first two years of life with a congenital heart defect. The CDR3 nucleotides are TGTGCCAGCAGTGAATGCAGGCTAGCGGGTCAAGAGACCCAGTACTTC. This gives the protein CASSECRLAGQETQYF. Full variable domain (outside the CDR3, taken from reference TRBV2 and TRBJ2-5): EPEVTQTPSHQVTQMGQEVILRCVPISNHLYFYWYRQILGQKVEFLVSFYNNEISEKSEIFDDQFSVERPDGSNFTLKIRSTKLEDSAMYFCASSECRLAGQETQYFGPGTRLLVL.